Listed below are T cell receptor beta chains from one sample, sequenced in a study of T cells in Graves' hyperthyroidism and ophthalmopathy. One entry per CDR3 protein results from TCRdb running MiXCR on the multiplex PCR reads. The sample includes a few hundred thousand distinct CDR3 sequences, roughly 15% of them seen just once. Sequences were obtained from blood. The receptors stem from a woman in her forties with Graves' ophthalmopathy. Each CDR3 is given with its conserved first and last residue. The order of the fields is clone size, V gene, J gene, D gene, CDR3 protein, CDR3 DNA. D genes are given only for firm matches. Size is stated for part of the rows, as once, few or many counts, or as a class when the clone is expanded.

>once|TRBV5-5|TRBJ2-3|.
CASSPYDGADTQYF
TGTGCCAGCAGCCCATACGACGGTGCAGATACGCAGTATTTT
>.|TRBV7-8|TRBJ2-3|TRBD2
CASSSRTSGPSDTQYF
TGTGCCAGCAGCTCAAGGACTAGCGGGCCTTCAGATACGCAGTATTTT
>many|TRBV6-1|TRBJ2-5|TRBD2
CASSRTGTSGGKTQYF
TGTGCCAGCAGCCGCACTGGGACTAGCGGGGGTAAGACCCAGTACTTC
>.|TRBV7-9|TRBJ1-3|TRBD1
CASSSSDRSKFGNTIYF
TGTGCCAGCAGCTCTTCGGACAGGTCGAAGTTCGGAAACACCATATATTTT
>.|TRBV12-3/TRBV12-4|TRBJ2-3|.
CASSLGHSEADTQYF
TGTGCCAGCAGTTTAGGTCACTCCGAAGCAGATACGCAGTATTTT
>few|TRBV29-1|TRBJ2-5|TRBD1
CSVERLTTGSAAQYF
TGCAGCGTTGAGCGGCTAACGACAGGGTCCGCGGCCCAGTACTTC
>many|TRBV12-3/TRBV12-4|TRBJ1-2|.
CASSGGGDYGYTF
TGTGCCAGCAGTGGGGGGGGCGACTATGGCTACACCTTC
>many|TRBV2|TRBJ1-2|TRBD1
CASSDPPGGIGYGYTF
TGTGCCAGCAGTGACCCCCCAGGGGGCATTGGCTATGGCTACACCTTC
>many|TRBV28|TRBJ2-1|TRBD1
CASSLGAGRWDRVGNEQFF
TGTGCCAGCAGTTTGGGAGCAGGACGGTGGGACAGGGTAGGGAATGAGCAGTTCTTC
>many|TRBV7-9|TRBJ1-5|.
CAAGVNQPQHF
TGTGCCGCTGGAGTGAATCAGCCCCAGCATTTT
>many|TRBV20-1|TRBJ2-3|TRBD1
CSAREETGAKTDTQYF
TGCAGTGCTAGAGAGGAGACAGGGGCAAAAACAGATACGCAGTATTTT
>once|TRBV13|TRBJ2-5|.
CASSPRGASQETQYF
TGTGCCAGCAGCCCCAGGGGCGCCTCCCAAGAGACCCAGTACTTC
>many|TRBV28|TRBJ2-7|TRBD1
CASSPSTGGFKFRTYEQYF
TGTGCCAGCAGTCCGTCGACAGGGGGCTTTAAGTTTCGAACCTACGAGCAGTACTTC
>many|TRBV11-2|TRBJ2-3|.
CASSFNWRGDTQYF
TGTGCCAGCAGCTTTAATTGGCGGGGAGATACGCAGTATTTT
>.|TRBV30|TRBJ2-1|.
CAWSSTRSSYNEQFF
TGTGCCTGGAGTTCTACTAGGAGCTCCTACAATGAGCAGTTCTTC